This T cell receptor (beta chain) derives from a study of shared clonotypes between healthy human individuals. Unmatched junction bases numbered 9, after V lost 2 bases and J lost 9 bases. This CDR3 is 13 amino acids long. Germline CDR1 and CDR2: GTSNPN and SVGIG (reference sequence). Method: immunoSEQ multiplex PCR; TCRdb's copy keeps in-frame clones and lacks some. Altogether fewer than 700,000 clones are present, roughly four fifths being singletons, with the ten largest covering around 12%. The receptor was isolated from a woman in her 40s in good health. Some clones in this sample may be carry-over from other donors' samples. Sequences were obtained from PBMCs. V gene TRBV30 combines with J gene TRBJ2-7, with 8 bases lining up with TRBD1. Written as DNA, the CDR3 is TGTGCCTGGAGTTTGGACAGGGAATTTGCGCAGTACTTC. It encodes CAWSLDREFAQYF.